These 17 T cell receptor beta chains originate from one sample sequenced in a study of blood T cell repertoires in COVID-19. Using immunoSEQ multiplex PCR, the repertoire was profiled, and TCRdb retains in-frame clones only, with some absent. The table records some 500,000 clones, 70% to 90% of them present only once. The material sequenced was peripheral blood. The receptors derive from a woman in her 50s with COVID-19, enrolled during active disease.

This clone was picked up a small number of times. J is TRBJ2-7 and V is TRBV4-1, with TRBD2 as a possible D gene (5 bases). The germline V and J ends were trimmed by 5 bases and 7 bases, with 12 bases remaining between them. Germline V gene lookup returns CDR1 MGHRA and CDR2 YSYEKL. The CDR3 length is 12 residues. The CDR3 bases are TGCGCCAGCAGCTTGCCTCCGGGGGAGCAGTACTTC. Translating it yields CASSLPPGEQYF.

A single count supports this clone. This rearrangement joins TRBV7-9 to TRBJ1-2, with TRBD1 matching over 7 bases. Looked up from germline, CDR1 is SEHNR and CDR2 is FQNEAQ (reference sequence). The length of the CDR3 is 17 residues. V was pared by 0 bases and J by 0 bases, with 7 bases of the junction left unmatched. The CDR3 sequence: CASSLAMGDRANYGYTF. Here the CDR3 DNA reads TGTGCCAGCAGCTTAGCAATGGGGGACAGAGCTAACTATGGCTACACCTTC.

The V gene is TRBV5-1, the J gene TRBJ2-2, with TRBD1 matching over 7 bases. CDR1 and CDR2 (germline): SGHRS, YFSETQ. Losses at the gene ends were 4 bases for V and 2 bases for J; bases not matched to a gene: 8. There are 16 residues in the CDR3. The CDR3 DNA reads as TGCGCCAGCAGCCATGGAAGACAGGGTAACACCGGGGAGCTGTTTTTT. Amino acid sequence: CASSHGRQGNTGELFF.

The genes are TRBV12-5 and TRBJ1-1, with 12 bases fitting TRBD1. The CDR3 runs to 16 residues. From germline, CDR1 is LGHNT and CDR2 FRNRAP. The V and J ends lost 6 bases and 0 bases, in that order; junction bases with no gene match: 5. CDR3 in amino acids: CASGPGTGGMNTEAFF. The CDR3 DNA follows: TGTGCTAGTGGCCCCGGGACAGGGGGCATGAACACTGAAGCTTTCTTT.

This sequence joins TRBV28 and TRBJ1-3; the D is unclear. Trimming took off 3 bases at V and 3 bases at J, with 6 bases between the two ends. The CDR3 runs 13 residues. Germline assignment: CDR1 MDHEN and CDR2 SYDVKM. Here the CDR3 reads CASSLYSGNTIYF. As DNA, the CDR3 is TGTGCCAGCAGTTTGTACAGTGGAAACACCATATATTTT. Supplemented by reference TRBV28 and TRBJ1-3, the full variable domain reads DVKVTQSSRYLVKRTGEKVFLECVQDMDHENMFWYRQDPGLGLRLIYFSYDVKMKEKGDIPEGYSVSREKKERFSLILESASTNQTSMYLCASSLYSGNTIYFGEGSWLTVV.

The V and J genes are TRBV13 and TRBJ2-7; tentative D call: TRBD1 (5 bases). This CDR3 is 14 amino acids long. Trimming left V 5 bases short and J 4 bases short, with 15 bases between. Germline V gene sequence: CDR1 PRHDT, CDR2 FYEKMQ (reference sequence). The CDR3 DNA follows: TGTGCCAGCAGCCACACGACAAGGGGATACGAGCAGTACTTC. Translated: CASSHTTRGYEQYF.

CDR3 bases: TGTGCCAGCTCACGGACAGGGGGCACGGCAGATACGCAGTATTTT. Translating it yields CASSRTGGTADTQYF. J is TRBJ2-3 and V is TRBV18; 11 bases align to TRBD1. The V gene's germline CDR1 is KGHSH and CDR2 LQKENI. V trimming: 4 bases; J trimming: 4 bases; junction bases outside the gene matches: 4. CDR3 length equals 15 residues.

The rearrangement uses TRBV11-2 and TRBJ1-2; no definite D call. The germline gives CDR1 SGHAT, CDR2 FQNNGV. Trimming stripped 3 bases from V and 3 bases from J, with 8 bases between. The CDR3 spans 13 residues. The CDR3 DNA follows: TGTGCCAGCAGCTTCGTGTCGGACTATGGCTACACCTTC. As protein: CASSFVSDYGYTF.

The chain links TRBV14 to TRBJ1-1; TRBD1 is a possible D gene (5 bases). This CDR3 spans 13 amino acids. The ends were cut back, 3 bases at V and 3 bases at J, with 8 bases in the middle. The germline gives CDR1 SGHDN, CDR2 FVKESK. The CDR3 DNA sequence: TGTGCCAGCAGCCAGGGACTGTACACTGAAGCTTTCTTT. This translates into CASSQGLYTEAFF.

The chain is built from TRBV5-6 and TRBJ2-7; D ambiguous. The V gene's germline CDR1 is SGHDT and CDR2 YYEEEE. Trimming removed 4 bases at V and 2 bases at J, with 7 bases between. The CDR3 runs to 12 residues. The CDR3 DNA reads as TGTGCCAGCAGCGGGCTTACCTACGAGCAGTACTTC. Translated: CASSGLTYEQYF.

V is TRBV6-6 and J is TRBJ1-4; D is possibly TRBD1 (5 bases). Per germline, CDR1 MNHNY and CDR2 SVGAGI (reference sequence). The length of the CDR3 is 15 residues. Trimming pared 6 bases from V and 8 bases from J, leaving 19 bases between. CDR3 protein: CASSRGGRGSEKLFF. The CDR3 DNA reads as TGTGCCAGCAGCCGGGGGGGGAGGGGCTCCGAAAAACTGTTTTTT.

The chain carries TRBV6-5 and TRBJ2-2, with 7 bases matching TRBD1. This CDR3 region has 14 residues. Germline V gene lookup returns CDR1 MNHEY and CDR2 SVGAGI. V dropped 7 bases and J dropped 4; count of bases not matched to a gene: 6. CDR3 in DNA: TGTGCCAGCATGTGGGACAGATCCACCGGGGAGCTGTTTTTT. It is translated as CASMWDRSTGELFF.

The chain couples TRBV27 to TRBJ2-2; 12 bases agree with TRBD1. Germline assignment: CDR1 MNHEY and CDR2 SMNVEV (reference sequence). V was clipped by 3 bases and J by 6 bases; unmatched bases: 2. The CDR3 contains 15 residues. The CDR3 DNA reads as TGTGCCAGCAGTTTGGGGACAGGGGGCTCCGGGGAGCTGTTTTTT. This sequence encodes CASSLGTGGSGELFF.

The rearrangement uses TRBV6-5 and TRBJ1-4; the D is unclear. Trimming removed 6 bases at V and 8 bases at J, with 13 bases between. CDR1 is MNHEY, CDR2 SVGAGI, per germline. The CDR3 is 13 residues long. The CDR3 DNA follows: TGTGCCAGCAGGGAGGGCGGCGCGGAAAAACTGTTTTTT. Amino acids: CASREGGAEKLFF.

The V gene is TRBV11-2, the J gene TRBJ1-1; D gene uncertain. Trimming took off 8 bases at V and 0 bases at J, with 10 bases between the two ends. Germline V gene data show CDR1 as SGHAT and CDR2 as FQNNGV. This CDR3 is 13 amino acids long. This CDR3 reads CASSGSMNTEAFF. CDR3 bases: TGTGCCAGCTCGGGGAGTATGAACACTGAAGCTTTCTTT.

The chain has TRBV28 and TRBJ1-1; no firm D call. The CDR3 contains 14 residues. The ends were cut back, 2 bases at V and 1 base at J, with 8 bases in the middle. The germline V gene encodes CDR1 MDHEN and CDR2 SYDVKM. The CDR3 protein is CASSLLRRNTEAFF. DNA of the CDR3: TGTGCCAGCAGTTTACTCCGTAGGAACACTGAAGCTTTCTTT. Full variable domain (remainder filled in from reference TRBV28 and TRBJ1-1): DVKVTQSSRYLVKRTGEKVFLECVQDMDHENMFWYRQDPGLGLRLIYFSYDVKMKEKGDIPEGYSVSREKKERFSLILESASTNQTSMYLCASSLLRRNTEAFFGQGTRLTVV.

The J gene is TRBJ2-5, the V gene TRBV28, with D unresolved. CDR3 length: 14 amino acids. CDR1 MDHEN and CDR2 SYDVKM come from the germline V gene. The ends were cut back, 3 bases at V and 9 bases at J, with 17 bases in the middle. Here the CDR3 reads CASSFRSTTAPQYF. The CDR3 region has the DNA TGTGCCAGCAGTTTCCGGTCGACAACCGCGCCCCAGTACTTC.